Listed here are 17 T cell receptor beta chains from one sample, sequenced in a study of CD8 T cell repertoires and HIV-1 epitope variants. Sequencing was performed with immunoSEQ multiplex PCR; in TCRdb, only in-frame clones are kept and a portion is missing. The sample has 2,500 or so clones, around 73% seen once; the top ten hold approximately 38%. These receptors have no identified antigens. Sequenced input: cultured CD8+ T cells derived from PBMCs. These receptors were collected from a male donor with HIV.

This rearrangement joins TRBV30 to TRBJ2-1; 9 positions match TRBD1. This CDR3 has 15 amino acids. The V gene end was trimmed by 4 bases and the J gene end by 5 bases; junction bases not matched to a gene: 9. Per germline, CDR1 GTSNPN and CDR2 SVGIG (reference sequence). The CDR3 sequence is CAWTPWDREDNEQFF. CDR3 nucleotides: TGTGCCTGGACTCCGTGGGACAGGGAGGACAATGAGCAGTTCTTC.

This clone was detected only a few times. The chain uses TRBV28 and TRBJ1-1; perhaps TRBD1 as D (6 bases). Germline V gives CDR1 MDHEN, CDR2 SYDVKM. V was trimmed by 3 bases and J by 5 bases, leaving 10 bases between them. This CDR3 is built from 13 residues. Written as DNA, the CDR3 is TGTGCCAGCAGTTTGAGCAGGGGAACTGAAGCTTTCTTT. Protein sequence: CASSLSRGTEAFF.

The chain combines TRBV7-9 with TRBJ2-1; D may be TRBD1 (5 bases). The CDR3 covers 17 residues. Trimming removed 4 bases from V and 2 bases from J, with 18 bases in between. CDR1 and CDR2 (germline): SEHNR, FQNEAQ (reference sequence). The CDR3 sequence is CASSSPPLDRTYNEQFF. CDR3 nucleotides: TGTGCCAGCAGCTCGCCCCCCTTAGACAGAACCTACAATGAGCAGTTCTTC.

The chain has TRBV28 and TRBJ2-1, with D hard to call. The ends were cut back, 5 bases at V and 6 bases at J, with 14 bases in the middle. The CDR3 is made up of 14 amino acids. Per the germline V gene, CDR1 is MDHEN and CDR2 is SYDVKM. CDR3 DNA: TGTGCCAGCAGTCCGCCGGCTATCAGCAATGAGCAGTTCTTC. Amino acids: CASSPPAISNEQFF.

This clone appeared once. The rearrangement joins TRBV4-2 to TRBJ1-4; D possibly corresponds to TRBD1 (6 bases). V was trimmed by 0 bases and J by 8 bases, leaving 13 bases between them. Germline V CDR1 and CDR2: LGHNA, YNFKEQ. This CDR3 region has 15 residues. CDR3 amino acids: CASSQEEGVREKLFF. The CDR3 nucleotides read TGTGCCAGCAGCCAAGAGGAGGGGGTTCGGGAAAAACTGTTTTTT.

This sequence joins TRBV5-8 and TRBJ1-2; D not certain. The germline V and J ends were trimmed by 1 base and 2 bases, with 6 bases remaining between them. Germline CDR1 SGHTS, CDR2 YDEGEE. This CDR3 is 13 amino acids long. CDR3 DNA: TGTGCCAGCAGCTTGCTAAACAACTATGGCTACACCTTC. This encodes CASSLLNNYGYTF.

This chain links TRBV6-1 with TRBJ2-7; TRBD2 agrees at 8 bases. With V trimmed by 4 bases and J by 5 bases, 10 bases remained unmatched. This CDR3 has 15 amino acids. The germline V gene has CDR1 MNHNS and CDR2 SASEGT. The CDR3 nucleotides read TGTGCCAGCAGTGTTGAGCGGGGGCTAAGCCACGAGCAGTACTTC. As protein: CASSVERGLSHEQYF.

CDR3 in amino acids: CASSWITGEQYF. For the CDR3, the DNA is TGTGCCAGCAGCTGGATTACAGGGGAGCAGTACTTC. The rearrangement links TRBV11-3 to TRBJ2-7, with D possibly matching TRBD1 (6 bases). Germline CDR1 reads SGHNT; CDR2 reads YENEEA. The CDR3 has 12 amino acids. V was clipped by 4 bases and J by 7 bases, with 11 bases between them.

The J gene is TRBJ2-7, the V gene TRBV11-2; TRBD2 is a possible D gene (5 bases). The germline V gene has CDR1 SGHAT and CDR2 FQNNGV. Trimming took off 8 bases at V and 7 bases at J, with 15 bases between the two ends. This CDR3 region has 12 residues. CDR3 bases: TGTGCCAGCGGGGAACGGGGTCGAGAGCAGTACTTC. This codes for CASGERGREQYF.

The CDR3 reads CASSRQGAGGYTF. The CDR3 bases are TGTGCCAGTAGCAGACAGGGGGCGGGTGGCTACACCTTC. The gene calls are TRBV19 and TRBJ1-2, with 10 bases identical to TRBD1. CDR3 length: 13 amino acids. Trimming took 6 bases from V and 7 from J; bases not matched to a gene: 5. Germline V lookup: CDR1 LNHDA, CDR2 SQIVND (reference sequence).

This clone has just one count. V gene TRBV7-8 combines with J gene TRBJ2-5; tentatively, D is TRBD2 (6 bases). CDR1 is SGHVS and CDR2 is FQNEAQ in the germline V gene. The CDR3 totals 15 residues. V lost 5 bases, J lost 1 base, and 14 bases lay in between. CDR3 in amino acids: CASSPRRGFQETQYF. CDR3 nucleotides: TGTGCCAGCAGCCCAAGGAGGGGATTCCAAGAGACCCAGTACTTC.

The chain combines TRBV19 with TRBJ2-2; TRBD1 or TRBD2 may be the D gene (6 bases each). CDR3 size: 17 residues. The V gene lost 1 base and the J gene lost 4 bases, with 16 bases spanning the gap. Germline V gene lookup returns CDR1 LNHDA and CDR2 SQIVND (reference sequence). Written as DNA, the CDR3 is TGTGCCAGTAGTATAGCCCGACGGGGGCGCAGCACCGGGGAGCTGTTTTTT. Protein product: CASSIARRGRSTGELFF. Looking up the rest from reference TRBV19 and TRBJ2-2 gives the full variable domain: DGGITQSPKYLFRKEGQNVTLSCEQNLNHDAMYWYRQDPGQGLRLIYYSQIVNDFQKGDIAEGYSVSREKKESFPLTVTSAQKNPTAFYLCASSIARRGRSTGELFFGEGSRLTVL.

This clone showed up just a few times. This chain joins TRBV27 and TRBJ1-1; no clear D gene. Germline-derived CDR1 and CDR2 are MNHEY and SMNVEV (reference sequence). The length of the CDR3 is 13 residues. Deletions cut 5 bases from V and 0 bases from J, with 7 bases between. The CDR3 here is CASSPSLNTEAFF. CDR3 sequence (DNA): TGTGCCAGCAGTCCATCCCTGAACACTGAAGCTTTCTTT.

This clone was detected once. V gene TRBV28 combines with J gene TRBJ2-5; the match to TRBD2 covers 14 bases. V lost 3 bases and J lost 4; bases outside the gene matches: 13. The CDR3 is 19 amino acids. Per germline, CDR1 MDHEN and CDR2 SYDVKM. Here the CDR3 reads CASSFSPGTSGRGGETQYF. CDR3 in DNA: TGTGCCAGCAGTTTTAGTCCCGGGACTAGCGGGAGAGGGGGAGAGACCCAGTACTTC.

V and J are TRBV28 and TRBJ2-5, with 10 bases that match TRBD1. This CDR3 has 14 amino acids. Losses at the gene ends were 4 bases for V and 5 bases for J; bases not matched to a gene: 4. The germline V gene has CDR1 MDHEN and CDR2 SYDVKM. For the CDR3, the DNA is TGTGCCAGCAGTTCGGACAGGGGGGAGGAGACCCAGTACTTC. Translated, it gives CASSSDRGEETQYF. The whole variable domain, filled in from reference TRBV28 and TRBJ2-5, reads DVKVTQSSRYLVKRTGEKVFLECVQDMDHENMFWYRQDPGLGLRLIYFSYDVKMKEKGDIPEGYSVSREKKERFSLILESASTNQTSMYLCASSSDRGEETQYFGPGTRLLVL.

The CDR3 loop reads CASSEQAYEQYF. The DNA of the CDR3 is TGTGCCAGCAGTGAACAGGCCTACGAGCAGTACTTC. The V call is TRBV6-1, the J call TRBJ2-7; D is uncertain. The CDR3 contains 12 residues. The V end was cut by 2 bases, the J end by 2 bases, with 4 bases between. Per the germline V gene, CDR1 is MNHNS and CDR2 is SASEGT.

V and J are TRBV7-6 and TRBJ2-7; the match to TRBD1 covers 7 bases. The CDR3 extends over 15 amino acids. Germline-derived CDR1 and CDR2 are SGHVS and FNYEAQ. After removal of 1 base from V and 7 bases from J, the junction contained 10 bases not matched to a gene. In nucleotides, the CDR3 is TGTGCCAGCAGCTTAGTGGCAGGGGGTCGTCAAGAGCAGTACTTC. Translated, it gives CASSLVAGGRQEQYF.